The 22 T cell receptor beta chains given below trace back to one sample, sequenced in a study of T cell repertoires in cytomegalovirus infection. TCRdb fed the reads into MiXCR, producing one record per CDR3 protein. The sample holds about 310,000 distinct CDR3 sequences, 17% seen once. Sequenced: PBMCs. These TCRs come from a human donor in good health (CMV status not recorded). Some clones in this sample may be carry-over from other donors' samples.

The chain couples TRBV27 to TRBJ1-1; 11 bases are a match to TRBD1. The germline V gene encodes CDR1 MNHEY and CDR2 SMNVEV (reference sequence). CDR3 size: 15 residues. J gave up 5 bases and V 3 bases, and 5 bases lay outside the gene matches. The CDR3 protein is CASSLWTGGETEAFF. The CDR3 region has the DNA TGTGCCAGCAGTTTGTGGACAGGGGGCGAAACTGAAGCTTTCTTT.

In this sample, this clonotype turned up a few times. The V call is TRBV12-3 or TRBV12-4, the J call TRBJ2-7; D is unresolved. Trimming took 5 bases from V and 1 from J, leaving 12 bases between them. CDR3 length: 14 amino acids. CDR3 bases: TGTGCCAGCAGTCAGGAGACAATGTCCTACGAGCAGTACTTC. Its translation is CASSQETMSYEQYF.

This clonotype was found many times. The V call is TRBV2, the J call TRBJ2-2; 7 bases are shared with TRBD2. This CDR3 is 16 amino acids long. Germline V gives CDR1 SNHLY, CDR2 FYNNEI. V lost 8 bases to trimming and J lost 3 bases; unmatched junction nucleotides: 12. The CDR3 DNA is TGTGCCAGCGGTGGGACGGGACTATTATACACCGGGGAGCTGTTTTTT. Its translation is CASGGTGLLYTGELFF. The variable domain in full, with the rest retrieved from reference TRBV2 and TRBJ2-2, is EPEVTQTPSHQVTQMGQEVILRCVPISNHLYFYWYRQILGQKVEFLVSFYNNEISEKSEIFDDQFSVERPDGSNFTLKIRSTKLEDSAMYFCASGGTGLLYTGELFFGEGSRLTVL.

The rearrangement uses TRBV6-5 and TRBJ1-2; 8 bases map to TRBD1. The CDR3 is 15 residues long. Germline V gene sequence: CDR1 MNHEY, CDR2 SVGAGI. J was trimmed by 4 bases and V by 2 bases; bases with no gene match: 6. For the CDR3, the DNA is TGTGCCAGCAGTTACGCATCAACAGGGGGCTATGGCTACACCTTC. Protein: CASSYASTGGYGYTF.

This clonotype showed up many times. This sequence joins TRBV25-1 and TRBJ1-1; no definite D call. Trimming pared 4 bases from V and 2 bases from J, leaving 8 bases between. This CDR3 is 13 amino acids long. Per the germline V gene, CDR1 is MGHDK and CDR2 is SYGVNS. The CDR3 sequence: CASSVQPNTEAFF. CDR3 DNA sequence: TGTGCCAGCAGTGTACAGCCAAACACTGAAGCTTTCTTT.

The J gene is TRBJ1-2, the V gene TRBV20-1; D possibly corresponds to TRBD1 (5 bases). Germline assignment: CDR1 DFQATT and CDR2 SNEGSKA (reference sequence). This CDR3 contains 15 residues. V dropped 0 bases and J dropped 7 bases, with 18 bases sitting between them. The CDR3 loop reads CSARDSGGSLSGYTF. CDR3 in DNA: TGCAGTGCTAGAGATAGTGGGGGGTCCCTAAGTGGCTACACCTTC.

The sample holds a few counts of this clonotype. The chain has TRBV6-2 or TRBV6-3 and TRBJ1-1; a weak D match, TRBD1 (6 bases). V was shortened by 5 bases and J by 3 bases, with 13 bases between the two germline ends. Germline V gene sequence: CDR1 MNHEY, CDR2 SVGEGT. The CDR3 runs 14 residues. The chain's CDR3 is CASSKEQGYTEAFF. As DNA, the CDR3 is TGTGCCAGCAGTAAAGAACAGGGATACACTGAAGCTTTCTTT.

This clonotype was seen ten or more times. V gene TRBV7-2 combines with J gene TRBJ2-5; 11 bases are a match to TRBD1. This CDR3 contains 14 residues. Germline trimming cut 5 bases from V and 4 bases from J; bases unmatched to any gene: 3. Germline V gives CDR1 SGHTA, CDR2 FQGNSA. Here the CDR3 DNA reads TGTGCCAGCAGCCAGGACAGGGGGCGAGAGACCCAGTACTTC. Translation gives CASSQDRGRETQYF.

The chain has TRBV29-1 and TRBJ2-1; D gene unclear. V was pared by 4 bases and J by 4 bases, with 14 bases between. The length of the CDR3 is 14 residues. Germline V CDR1 and CDR2: SQVTM, ANQGSEA. This chain's CDR3 is CSVGAGVLYNEQFF. Here the CDR3 DNA reads TGCAGCGTTGGGGCAGGAGTCCTATACAATGAGCAGTTCTTC.

This clonotype was seen a handful of times. This rearrangement joins TRBV2 to TRBJ1-1; D possibly corresponds to TRBD1 (6 bases). CDR3 length: 14 amino acids. V gave up 8 bases and J gave up 3 bases, with 16 bases separating them. The V gene's germline CDR1 is SNHLY and CDR2 FYNNEI. In nucleotides, the CDR3 is TGTGCCAGCCGCTACAGGGATGGGGACACTGAAGCTTTCTTT. The encoded protein is CASRYRDGDTEAFF.

A few counts support this clonotype. The gene calls are TRBV12-3 or TRBV12-4 and TRBJ2-7; tentative D call: TRBD1 (6 bases). This CDR3 region has 15 residues. V gave up 5 bases and J gave up 3 bases, with 17 bases separating them. CDR3 sequence: CASSEQGSSNYEQYF. As DNA, the CDR3 is TGTGCCAGCAGTGAACAGGGTTCTAGCAACTACGAGCAGTACTTC.

The rearrangement links TRBV11-2 to TRBJ2-7; 7 bases match TRBD1. V trimming: 5 bases; J trimming: 5 bases; junction bases outside the gene matches: 9. From germline, CDR1 is SGHAT and CDR2 FQNNGV. This CDR3 spans 14 amino acids. The CDR3 here is CASSLRRGLDEQYF. The CDR3, as DNA: TGTGCCAGCAGCCTTCGCAGGGGGTTGGACGAGCAGTACTTC.

V usage is TRBV10-3 and J usage is TRBJ2-2; the D gene is possibly TRBD1 (6 bases). V lost 3 bases and J 3 bases, leaving 14 bases between the germline ends. From germline, CDR1 is ENHRY and CDR2 SYGVKD. This CDR3 is 16 amino acids long. CDR3 protein: CAISEWQGLDTGELFF. CDR3 nucleotide sequence: TGTGCCATCAGTGAATGGCAGGGGTTAGACACCGGGGAGCTGTTTTTT.

This clonotype showed up many times. The V call is TRBV7-2, the J call TRBJ2-7; 8 nucleotides line up with TRBD1. This CDR3 is 15 amino acids long. CDR1 is SGHTA and CDR2 is FQGNSA in the germline V gene. V gave up 5 bases and J gave up 0 bases; unmatched junction bases: 6. The DNA of the CDR3 is TGTGCCAGCAGCGTGGGACAGGCGACCTCCTACGAGCAGTACTTC. Residues: CASSVGQATSYEQYF.

This clonotype showed up just a few times. The rearrangement joins TRBV13 to TRBJ2-7; TRBD1 might be the D (5 bases). The germline gives CDR1 PRHDT, CDR2 FYEKMQ (reference sequence). V lost 4 bases, J lost 5 bases, and 15 bases lay in between. This CDR3 spans 14 amino acids. CDR3: CASSSLGLEDEQYF. The CDR3 DNA is TGTGCCAGCAGCTCCTTGGGGCTAGAGGACGAGCAGTACTTC.

This clonotype was observed many times. V is TRBV7-2 and J is TRBJ2-7; D is perhaps TRBD1 or TRBD2 (5 bases each). Per the germline V gene, CDR1 is SGHTA and CDR2 is FQGNSA. Trimming cost V 5 bases and J 0 bases, with 14 bases left between them. There are 15 residues in the CDR3. This CDR3 is CASSDPGGTSYEQYF. For the CDR3, the DNA is TGTGCCAGCAGCGACCCAGGTGGGACCTCCTACGAGCAGTACTTC.

This clonotype was seen a handful of times. This chain links TRBV10-3 with TRBJ2-4; a possible D gene is TRBD2 (6 bases). CDR1 ENHRY and CDR2 SYGVKD come from the germline V gene. V was trimmed by 0 bases and J by 4 bases, leaving 10 bases between them. The CDR3 has 15 residues. The CDR3 bases are TGTGCCATCAGTGAGTCTGAAGGGACTAAAAACATTCAGTACTTC. This encodes CAISESEGTKNIQYF.

Many counts were recorded for this clonotype. This chain links TRBV12-3 or TRBV12-4 with TRBJ1-4; 12 bases line up with TRBD1. V shed 6 bases and J 7 bases; nucleotides not matched to a gene: 9. This CDR3 spans 16 amino acids. The CDR3 coding sequence is TGTGCCAGCAGGCCGGGACAGGGGGCGAGAGGTGAAAAACTGTTTTTT. Translated, it gives CASRPGQGARGEKLFF.

This clonotype was observed at least ten times. The chain is built from TRBV11-2 and TRBJ1-5, with a tentative D call TRBD1 (5 bases). The CDR3 is 13 residues long. V gave up 5 bases and J gave up 5 bases, with 10 bases separating them. CDR1 SGHAT and CDR2 FQNNGV come from the germline V gene. The DNA for the CDR3 is TGTGCCAGCAGCCCGAGCAGGGATCAGCCCCAGCATTTT. This gives the protein CASSPSRDQPQHF.

This rearrangement joins TRBV19 to TRBJ2-2, with 15 bases identical to TRBD2. There are 18 residues in the CDR3. The germline V gene encodes CDR1 LNHDA and CDR2 SQIVND (reference sequence). Unmatched junction bases numbered 7, after V lost 7 bases and J lost 1 base. This CDR3 is CASTRGLAGGQNTGELFF. Written as DNA, the CDR3 is TGTGCCAGTACCCGGGGACTAGCGGGGGGACAGAACACCGGGGAGCTGTTTTTT.

This clonotype was seen a few times. The V call is TRBV12-3 or TRBV12-4, the J call TRBJ1-3; no clear D gene. The V end was cut by 5 bases, the J end by 0 bases, with 8 bases between. This CDR3 contains 14 residues. The CDR3 loop is CASSEQISGNTIYF. The DNA for the CDR3 is TGTGCCAGCAGTGAACAGATCTCTGGAAACACCATATATTTT.

This clonotype was counted ten times or more. This rearrangement joins TRBV6-1 to TRBJ1-2; no reliable D call. The CDR3 has 13 amino acids. V lost 5 bases and J lost 4, with 11 bases in between. The germline V gene has CDR1 MNHNS and CDR2 SASEGT. CDR3 sequence reads: CASSSLPLYGYTF. The DNA of the CDR3 is TGTGCCAGCAGTTCCCTCCCGCTCTATGGCTACACCTTC.